This TCR beta chain was sequenced during a study of blood T cells in healthy people across ages. CDR3 length: 15 amino acids. The junction had 7 bases not matched to a gene; V was cut back by 0 bases and J by 7 bases. Per the germline V gene, CDR1 is SGHRS and CDR2 is YFSETQ. In regard to this clonotype: The antigen is undetermined.

Whole-study findings and limits: Roughly linear age-related decline in beta diversity appeared, significant by age 40. A strong correlation was seen between TCR beta diversity and naive T cell percentage.

Next came a second PCR, run for about 6 to 11 cycles, which used a sample-barcoded 5' primer along with a J-beta primer mix. One entry per CDR3 protein, called by TCRdb with MiXCR from the 5' RACE reads. The table lists 780,000 or so distinct CDR3 sequences, roughly 50% of them singletons. The clonotype originates from a man older than 75 in good health. The material sequenced was blood. This chain links TRBV5-1 with TRBJ1-2, with TRBD1 identical over 9 bases. Here the CDR3 DNA reads TGCGCCAGCAGCTTGGGGGGACAGGGCGACGGTGGCTACACCTTC. Its translation is CASSLGGQGDGGYTF.